This TCR beta chain comes out of a study of CD8+ T cells in alopecia areata. The CDR3 is 11 amino acids. V lost 0 bases and J 13 bases, leaving 8 bases between the germline ends. Looked up from germline, CDR1 is SGHDT and CDR2 is YYEEEE. Treatment defined: oral pan-JAK inhibitor, 5-10 mg twice daily. Extracted RNA was reverse transcribed into cDNA, the sequencing template. The assay was immunoSEQ multiplex PCR, and TCRdb's table has in-frame clones only and misses some. The data contain 110,000 to 150,000 clones, about 51% of them seen just once; the ten biggest clones take up 15% to 20%. The receptor comes from a human donor with alopecia areata. V is TRBV5-6 and J is TRBJ2-4; tentatively, D is TRBD1 (6 bases). The sequenced sample was CD8+ T cells sorted from blood, obtained at week 4, from a patient treated with tofacitinib. CDR3 in DNA: TGTGCCAGCAGCTTGGGGACAGCGCAGTACTTC. It is translated as CASSLGTAQYF. Full variable domain (missing parts from reference TRBV5-6 and TRBJ2-4): DAGVTQSPTHLIKTRGQQVTLRCSPKSGHDTVSWYQQALGQGPQFIFQYYEEEERQRGNFPDRFSGHQFPNYSSELNVNALLLGDSALYLCASSLGTAQYFGAGTRLSVL.